This T cell receptor (beta chain) comes out of a study of blood T cell repertoires in COVID-19. Study at large: Some COVID-19 samples were acute and others convalescent; all came from the United States, Italy and Spain.

Per the original data handling: Nucleated cell counts were estimated from reference gene primer amplification. The data were produced by immunoSEQ multiplex PCR, yet TCRdb's version contains in-frame clones alone and is incomplete. D and trimming come from the DNA, and the V and J calls and clone size come from that table. The repertoire has around 150,000 clones, about nine tenths of them found once; the top ten carry about 4.6%. Trimming removed 5 bases at V and 3 bases at J, with 13 bases between. There are 14 residues in the CDR3. In germline, CDR1 is SGHVS, CDR2 FQNEAQ. The genes are TRBV7-8 and TRBJ1-1; D possibly corresponds to TRBD1 (5 bases). The sequence came from a woman in her sixties with active or convalescent COVID-19. The sequencing sample was made of peripheral blood. CDR3 bases: TGTGCCAGCAGCCCGGGGGAAACCGACACTGAAGCTTTCTTT. It codes for CASSPGETDTEAFF. The full variable domain, in which reference TRBV7-8 and TRBJ1-1 provide the parts outside the CDR3, is GAGVSQSPRYKVAKRGQDVALRCDPISGHVSLFWYQQALGQGPEFLTYFQNEAQLDKSGLPSDRFFAERPEGSVSTLKIQRTQQEDSAVYLCASSPGETDTEAFFGQGTRLTVV.